The next 27 T cell receptor beta chains were all read from a single sample in a study of blood T cell repertoires in COVID-19. Using immunoSEQ multiplex PCR, the repertoire was profiled, and TCRdb retains in-frame clones only, with some absent. The table includes hundreds of thousands of clones, 88% detected once. The sequencing sample was made of peripheral blood. The receptors come from a woman in her twenties or thirties with COVID-19, enrolled during active disease.

The V call is TRBV11-1, the J call TRBJ2-2; TRBD1 matches 9 bases. J lost 3 bases, V lost 5 bases, and 1 base had no gene match. This CDR3 contains 14 residues. The germline gives CDR1 SGHAT, CDR2 FQDESV (reference sequence). The CDR3 DNA reads TGTGCCAGCAGCCGGACAGGGGACACCGGGGAGCTGTTTTTT. It specifies CASSRTGDTGELFF.

This clone showed up just once. The same CDR3 is also encoded by other DNA sequences in this sample. The rearrangement joins TRBV7-6 to TRBJ2-2, with a weak D call TRBD2 (5 bases). This CDR3 is 15 amino acids long. V dropped 9 bases and J dropped 4 bases, with 18 bases sitting between them. Germline CDR1 and CDR2: SGHVS and FNYEAQ. For the CDR3, the DNA is TGTGCCAGTAGCCCACCGGAGGCCGGCACCGGGGAGCTGTTTTTT. Its protein is CASSPPEAGTGELFF. The full variable domain, completed using reference TRBV7-6 and TRBJ2-2, is GAGVSQSPRYKVTKRGQDVALRCDPISGHVSLYWYRQALGQGPEFLTYFNYEAQQDKSGLPNDRFSAERPEGSISTLTIQRTEQRDSAMYRCASSPPEAGTGELFFGEGSRLTVL.

This chain connects TRBV27 to TRBJ1-6; D may be TRBD1 (6 bases). CDR1 is MNHEY and CDR2 is SMNVEV in the germline V gene (reference sequence). The CDR3 loop spans 15 amino acids. V was clipped by 4 bases and J by 11 bases, with 18 bases between them. Here the CDR3 DNA reads TGTGCCAGCAGTTCCCTTGGCGGGGGGGCGACACCCCTCCACTTT. Its protein product is CASSSLGGGATPLHF.

The chain recombines TRBV9 with TRBJ2-5; 10 nucleotides line up with TRBD2. This CDR3 comprises 14 residues. V lost 2 bases and J lost 5; bases outside the gene matches: 3. Germline CDR1 and CDR2: SGDLS and YYNGEE. Here the CDR3 reads CASSVKTSGETQYF. For the CDR3, the DNA is TGTGCCAGCAGCGTGAAGACTAGCGGGGAGACCCAGTACTTC.

This chain joins TRBV5-1 and TRBJ2-2, with D maybe TRBD2 (6 bases). V was cut by 2 bases and J by 0 bases, with 14 bases left in between. The CDR3 is 17 amino acids. Germline CDR1 SGHRS, CDR2 YFSETQ. CDR3 loop: CASSFFFSGPNTGELFF. The CDR3 bases are TGCGCCAGCAGCTTTTTCTTTAGCGGCCCGAACACCGGGGAGCTGTTTTTT.

This sequence joins TRBV4-2 and TRBJ2-2; a weak D match, TRBD2 (6 bases). This CDR3 contains 16 residues. The V gene's germline CDR1 is LGHNA and CDR2 YNFKEQ. Deletions cut 4 bases from V and 2 bases from J, with 14 bases between. The CDR3 region has the DNA TGTGCCAGCAGCCCGGACCGGGACTTCAACACCGGGGAGCTGTTTTTT. This sequence encodes CASSPDRDFNTGELFF.

This chain uses TRBV21-1 with TRBJ2-7; TRBD2 was called by the table and not checked on the DNA. TRBV21-1 is a recognized pseudogene. This CDR3 is built from 16 residues. The CDR3 DNA sequence: TGTGCCAGCAGTCCGGGACTAGCGGGAGGGCGGAGCGAGCAGTACGTC. Amino acids: CASSPGLAGGRSEQYV.

The V and J genes are TRBV5-4 and TRBJ2-1, with 10 bases identical to TRBD2. The germline CDR1 and CDR2 sequences are SGHNT and YYREEE (reference sequence). The V gene end was trimmed by 4 bases and the J gene end by 5 bases; junction bases not matched to a gene: 6. The CDR3 spans 15 residues. CDR3 sequence (DNA): TGTGCCAGCAGCAGAACTAGCGGGGTTAACAATGAGCAGTTCTTC. Translating it yields CASSRTSGVNNEQFF.

This chain connects TRBV6-2 or TRBV6-3 to TRBJ2-3, with a weak D call TRBD2 (6 bases). CDR1 and CDR2 (germline): MNHEY, SVGEGT. The CDR3 contains 15 residues. Trimming stripped 3 bases from V and 2 bases from J, with 12 bases between. CDR3 bases: TGTGCCAGCAGTTATTGGGGAGGAAACACAGATACGCAGTATTTT. This codes for CASSYWGGNTDTQYF.

CDR3: CASSTDRNQETQYF. CDR3 in DNA: TGTGCCAGCAGCACCGACAGGAACCAAGAGACCCAGTACTTC. The chain has TRBV13 and TRBJ2-5, with a tentative D call TRBD1 (6 bases). From germline, CDR1 is PRHDT and CDR2 FYEKMQ (reference sequence). The CDR3 contains 14 residues. V was shortened by 5 bases and J by 0 bases, with 10 bases between the two germline ends.

The chain uses TRBV28 and TRBJ2-3; possible D gene TRBD2, 6 bases. The CDR3 is 13 amino acids. V was clipped by 7 bases and J by 3 bases, with 11 bases between them. CDR1 is MDHEN, CDR2 SYDVKM, per germline. The CDR3 spells CASTGGGTDTQYF. The CDR3 DNA reads as TGTGCCAGCACCGGAGGAGGGACAGATACGCAGTATTTT.

J is TRBJ1-6 and V is TRBV2, with D hard to call. The CDR3 has 15 amino acids. Per the germline V gene, CDR1 is SNHLY and CDR2 is FYNNEI. Trimming pared 4 bases from V and 9 bases from J, leaving 16 bases between. CDR3 DNA: TGTGCCAGCAGTGCAAGGGCCGGGGTGGGTTCACCCCTCCACTTT. This sequence encodes CASSARAGVGSPLHF.

The rearrangement joins TRBV11-3 to TRBJ1-2; D might be TRBD1 (5 bases). This CDR3 is built from 15 residues. V was trimmed by 2 bases and J by 5 bases, leaving 15 bases between them. Germline values: CDR1 SGHNT, CDR2 YENEEA. The CDR3 region is CASSLRAGIWYGYTF. The CDR3 nucleotides read TGTGCCAGCAGCTTAAGAGCAGGGATATGGTATGGCTACACCTTC.

The V and J genes are TRBV29-1 and TRBJ2-6; no firm D call. CDR3 length equals 14 residues. CDR1 is SQVTM, CDR2 ANQGSEA, per germline. The ends were cut back, 4 bases at V and 4 bases at J, with 11 bases in the middle. This CDR3 is CSVGSVSGANVLTF. CDR3 nucleotides: TGCAGCGTTGGATCGGTTTCCGGGGCCAACGTCCTGACTTTC. Combining the CDR3 with reference TRBV29-1 and TRBJ2-6 gives the whole variable domain SAVISQKPSRDICQRGTSLTIQCQVDSQVTMMFWYRQQPGQSLTLIATANQGSEATYESGFVIDKFPISRPNLTFSTLTVSNMSPEDSSIYLCSVGSVSGANVLTFGAGSRLTVL.

The chain uses TRBV11-2 and TRBJ1-1; 8 positions agree with TRBD1. The CDR3 contains 15 residues. From germline, CDR1 is SGHAT and CDR2 FQNNGV. The trim removed 2 bases at V and 3 bases at J, leaving 5 bases unmatched. CDR3 amino acids: CASSLMDRDDTEAFF. The CDR3 DNA sequence: TGTGCCAGCAGCTTAATGGACAGGGATGACACTGAAGCTTTCTTT.

As concerns this clone: One end of the junction fails to match germline, which may point to a read error. The chain's CDR3 is CASSIGLTGQIF. The CDR3 DNA is TGTGCCAGTAGTATTGGGCTGACAGGTCAGATCTTC. The chain carries TRBV19 and TRBJ2-1, with D possibly matching TRBD1 (6 bases). Germline V gene sequence: CDR1 LNHDA, CDR2 SQIVND (reference sequence). The CDR3 loop spans 12 amino acids.

V and J are TRBV5-8 and TRBJ2-1, with 10 bases fitting TRBD2. Unmatched junction bases numbered 7, after V lost 0 bases and J lost 4 bases. The germline V gene encodes CDR1 SGHTS and CDR2 YDEGEE. The CDR3 consists of 17 residues. DNA of the CDR3: TGTGCCAGCAGCTTGGGACGGACTAGCGGATCATACAATGAGCAGTTCTTC. As protein: CASSLGRTSGSYNEQFF.

The chain has TRBV4-1 and TRBJ2-5; 12 nucleotides align to TRBD2. V trimming: 4 bases; J trimming: 0 bases; junction bases outside the gene matches: 9. This CDR3 has 18 residues. The V gene's germline CDR1 is MGHRA and CDR2 YSYEKL. Here the CDR3 DNA reads TGCGCCAGCAGCCCCCGGGGACTAGCGGGTGCGTACCAAGAGACCCAGTACTTC. This codes for CASSPRGLAGAYQETQYF.

The CDR3 nucleotides read TGTGCCAGCAGCCAAGATTTTCCAGGGGGATTAGGCGAGACCCAGTACTTC. Translation: CASSQDFPGGLGETQYF. V gene TRBV3-1 (or the pseudogene TRBV3-2) combines with J gene TRBJ2-5; 7 bases fit TRBD1. Germline assignment: CDR1 LGHDT and CDR2 YNNKEL (reference sequence). This CDR3 is built from 17 residues. V shed 0 bases and J 5 bases; nucleotides not matched to a gene: 12.

The chain joins TRBV10-1 to TRBJ2-7, with TRBD1 identical over 9 bases. Germline V gene lookup returns CDR1 WNHNN and CDR2 SYGVQD (reference sequence). This CDR3 has 13 amino acids. V lost 0 bases to trimming and J lost 6 bases; unmatched junction nucleotides: 0. The CDR3 coding sequence is TGCGCCAGCAGTGAGTCGACAGGGGGCGAGCAGTACTTC. Its translation is CASSESTGGEQYF.

The chain couples TRBV30 to TRBJ1-1; unclear D gene. The V and J ends lost 2 bases and 0 bases respectively, with 7 bases between them. In germline, CDR1 is GTSNPN, CDR2 SVGIG (reference sequence). The CDR3 is 13 amino acids. The CDR3 DNA reads TGTGCCTGGAGTCCCCCCTTGAACACTGAAGCTTTCTTT. This translates into CAWSPPLNTEAFF. The full variable domain, completed using reference TRBV30 and TRBJ1-1, is SQTIHQWPATLVQPVGSPLSLECTVEGTSNPNLYWYRQAAGRGLQLLFYSVGIGQISSEVPQNLSASRPQDRQFILSSKKLLLSDSGFYLCAWSPPLNTEAFFGQGTRLTVV.

This clone was observed a single time. This rearrangement joins TRBV7-9 to TRBJ1-6, with 7 bases that match TRBD1. Germline CDR1 is SEHNR and CDR2 is FQNEAQ (reference sequence). Trimming cost V 3 bases and J 0 bases; bases outside gene matches: 11. The CDR3 is 19 amino acids. CDR3 DNA sequence: TGTGCCAGCAGCTTCGGGACAGAGAGAAACAGCTCCTATAATTCACCCCTCCACTTT. Protein product: CASSFGTERNSSYNSPLHF.

This chain uses TRBV28 with TRBJ1-1; 7 positions match TRBD1. Looked up from germline, CDR1 is MDHEN and CDR2 is SYDVKM. CDR3 length: 13 residues. With V trimmed by 8 bases and J by 11 bases, 14 bases remained unmatched. Here the CDR3 reads CASDKRGLLPAFF. CDR3 in DNA: TGTGCCAGCGATAAAAGGGGGCTGTTGCCCGCTTTCTTT.

The chain links TRBV15 to TRBJ2-1; D perhaps matches TRBD2 (6 bases). Germline CDR1 reads LNHNV; CDR2 reads YYDKDF (reference sequence). Trimming shortened V by 0 bases and J by 11 bases, and 11 bases separated the two germline ends. The CDR3 runs to 13 residues. CDR3 sequence: CATSRDQTRQQFF. In nucleotides, the CDR3 is TGTGCCACCAGCAGAGATCAGACTAGGCAGCAGTTCTTC.

The CDR3 sequence is CASSEGSNQPQHF. CDR3 nucleotides: TGTGCCAGCAGCGAGGGAAGCAATCAGCCCCAGCATTTT. The genes are TRBV3-1 (or the pseudogene TRBV3-2) and TRBJ1-5; D remains unclear. The CDR3 has 13 residues. Germline V lookup: CDR1 LGHDT, CDR2 YNNKEL (reference sequence). Trimming cost V 5 bases and J 1 base, with 6 bases left between them.

This chain joins TRBV7-8 and TRBJ1-1, with D tentatively TRBD1 (5 bases). Germline assignment: CDR1 SGHVS and CDR2 FQNEAQ. Deletions cut 5 bases from V and 0 bases from J, with 28 bases between. The CDR3 is 20 residues long. Here the CDR3 reads CASSLEQAGRSRGMNTEAFF. The CDR3 DNA follows: TGTGCCAGCAGCCTCGAGCAGGCAGGGAGGAGTAGGGGTATGAACACTGAAGCTTTCTTT.

The chain uses TRBV13 and TRBJ2-1, with 8 nucleotides matching TRBD2. Germline V gene lookup returns CDR1 PRHDT and CDR2 FYEKMQ (reference sequence). This CDR3 is built from 16 residues. V trimming: 5 bases; J trimming: 8 bases; junction bases outside the gene matches: 14. This chain's CDR3 is CASSQLGTRRGDEQFF. For the CDR3, the DNA is TGTGCCAGCAGCCAACTGGGGACTAGGAGGGGGGATGAGCAGTTCTTC.